This T cell receptor beta chain appears in the sequencing data of a study of cytomegalovirus exposure and HLA in healthy donors. About the research overall: There were some 410 genotyped donors. Of these, 81% fell in the genetic ancestry cluster associated with self-reported Caucasian donors.

Study results and limitations: Associated with HLA alleles at 0.05 false discovery rate in a later analysis were 16,951 TCR beta sequences.

A word on this clone: The antigen remains undetermined. At one end, the junction sequence differs from germline, possibly due to a read error.

The CDR3 consists of 15 residues. Germline loops: CDR1 SGHAT, CDR2 FQNNGV. The PCR was carried out with 60 Vbeta primers and 13 Jbeta primers. Some clones are missing from TCRdb's copy, which holds only in-frame ones; the method was immunoSEQ multiplex PCR. The sample holds under 300,000 clones, approximately 84% seen once. The receptor was derived from a woman aged 40 to 50 in good health and CMV-seropositive. Sample: PBMCs. J is TRBJ2-6 and V is TRBV11-2; the match to TRBD1 covers 7 bases. CDR3 coding DNA: TGTGCCAGCCAACAGGGGTCTAGTGGGGCCAACGGCCTGACTTTC. It codes for CASQQGSSGANGLTF.